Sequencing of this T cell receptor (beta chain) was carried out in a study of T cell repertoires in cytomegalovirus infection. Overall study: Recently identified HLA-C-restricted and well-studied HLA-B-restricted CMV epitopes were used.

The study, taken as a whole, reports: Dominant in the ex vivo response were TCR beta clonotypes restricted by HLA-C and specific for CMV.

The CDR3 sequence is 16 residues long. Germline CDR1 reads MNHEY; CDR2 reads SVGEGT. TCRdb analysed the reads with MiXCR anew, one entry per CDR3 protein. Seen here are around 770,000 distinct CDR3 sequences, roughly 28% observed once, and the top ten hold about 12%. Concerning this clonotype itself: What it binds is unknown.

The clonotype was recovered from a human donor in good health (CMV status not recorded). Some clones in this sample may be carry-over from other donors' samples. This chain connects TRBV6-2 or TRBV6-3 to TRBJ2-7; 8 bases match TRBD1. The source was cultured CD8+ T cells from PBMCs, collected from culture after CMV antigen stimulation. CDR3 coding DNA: TGTGCCCGCAGTACCCCGGGACAGGAAAGCTCCTACGAGCAGTACGTC. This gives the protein CARSTPGQESSYEQYV.